Only a few counts were recorded for the clone carrying this T cell receptor (beta chain). Clones were read by immunoSEQ multiplex PCR, and TCRdb kept only the in-frame ones, dropping some. The table has 45,000 or so clones, around 86% seen once. This record comes from a study of STAT5B mutations in CD4+ large granular lymphocyte leukemia. This sequence originates from a human donor in good health. Sequencing was performed on CD4+ T cells from blood buffy coats.

The DNA of the CDR3 is TGTGCCAGCAGCTACTCGGGAACGAGCTCCTATAATTCACCCCTCCACTTT. Translation gives CASSYSGTSSYNSPLHF. V and J are TRBV9 and TRBJ1-6; D not certain. The germline V gene encodes CDR1 SGDLS and CDR2 YYNGEE. The CDR3 contains 17 residues. Trimming removed 4 bases from V and 0 bases from J, with 14 bases in between.